These T cell receptor beta chains were read from a single sample in a study of neoadjuvant anti-PD-1 for oral cavity cancer. Repertoires were generated with immunoSEQ multiplex PCR, while TCRdb's copy carries only in-frame clones and drops some. The sample holds roughly 16,000 clones, 66% seen once. Sample: PBMCs, taken before nivolumab (anti-PD-1) treatment. Source of these receptors: a person between 35 and 79 years old with oral cavity squamous cell carcinoma. Both conserved end residues are part of each CDR3. A D gene is named only where the DNA matches it firmly. Not every row has a clone size; where given, it reads once, few, many or a size class.

D,size,V,J,length,CDR3,DNA
NA,NA,TRBV5-1,TRBJ2-1,16,CASSLARDLWGNEQFF,TGCGCCAGCAGCTTGGCCCGGGATCTATGGGGCAATGAGCAGTTCTTC
NA,NA,TRBV10-3,TRBJ2-7,12,CATGRDHYEQYF,TGTGCCACCGGACGGGACCACTACGAGCAGTACTTC
TRBD2,few,TRBV27,TRBJ2-1,15,CATLPAGGGRDEQFF,TGTGCCACCCTGCCAGCGGGAGGGGGGCGCGATGAGCAGTTCTTC
NA,NA,TRBV5-1,TRBJ2-2,16,CASKRKDTTNTGELFF,TGCGCCAGCAAGCGAAAGGACACGACGAACACCGGGGAGCTGTTTTTT
NA,NA,TRBV2,TRBJ2-3,15,CASSAVRAGTDTQYF,TGTGCCAGCAGTGCAGTGCGGGCGGGGACAGATACGCAGTATTTT
NA,NA,TRBV7-2,TRBJ1-1,14,CASSARAINTEAFF,TGTGCCAGCAGCGCCCGGGCAATAAACACTGAAGCTTTCTTT
NA,NA,TRBV25-1,TRBJ1-1,13,CASGPTGNTEAFF,TGTGCCAGCGGCCCCACAGGGAACACTGAAGCTTTCTTT
NA,NA,TRBV7-8,TRBJ1-2,13,CASSSGVNYGYTF,TGTGCCAGCAGCTCGGGAGTTAACTATGGCTACACCTTC
TRBD1,few,TRBV11-2,TRBJ1-1,15,CASSLASGGRTEAFF,TGTGCCAGCAGCTTAGCGTCAGGGGGGCGTACTGAAGCTTTCTTT
NA,NA,TRBV4-1,TRBJ1-2,13,CASSQDFRGSYTF,TGCGCCAGCAGCCAAGATTTCCGCGGCAGCTACACCTTC
NA,NA,TRBV6-1,TRBJ1-4,14,CASSNTGQNEKLFF,TGTGCCAGCAGTAATACGGGACAAAATGAAAAACTGTTTTTT
NA,NA,TRBV25-1,TRBJ1-2,14,CASSDPGRSYGYTF,TGTGCCAGCAGTGATCCCGGCCGAAGCTATGGCTACACCTTC
NA,once,TRBV5-1,TRBJ2-2,16,CASSLEGHPNTGELFF,TGCGCCAGCAGCTTGGAGGGACACCCGAACACCGGGGAGCTGTTTTTT
NA,NA,TRBV2,TRBJ1-2,13,CASSEARNYGYTF,TGTGCCAGCAGTGAAGCGCGTAACTATGGCTACACCTTC
NA,few,TRBV13,TRBJ2-7,12,CASSSAPLEQYF,TGTGCCAGCAGCTCAGCCCCCCTGGAGCAGTACTTC
TRBD1,NA,TRBV28,TRBJ1-1,13,CASSFVGTAEAFF,TGTGCCAGCAGTTTCGTCGGGACAGCTGAAGCTTTCTTT